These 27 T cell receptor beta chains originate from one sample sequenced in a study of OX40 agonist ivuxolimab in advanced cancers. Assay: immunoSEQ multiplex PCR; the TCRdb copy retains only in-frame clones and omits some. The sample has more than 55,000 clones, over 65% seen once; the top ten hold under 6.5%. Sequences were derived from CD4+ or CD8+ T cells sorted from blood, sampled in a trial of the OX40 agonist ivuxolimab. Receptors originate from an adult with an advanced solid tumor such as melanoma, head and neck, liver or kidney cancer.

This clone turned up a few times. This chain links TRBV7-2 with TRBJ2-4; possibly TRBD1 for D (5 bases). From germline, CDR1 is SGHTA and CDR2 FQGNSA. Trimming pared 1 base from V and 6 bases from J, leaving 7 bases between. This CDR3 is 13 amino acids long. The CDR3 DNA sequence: TGTGCCAGCAGCTTAGGCAGGGCAAACATTCAGTACTTC. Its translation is CASSLGRANIQYF.

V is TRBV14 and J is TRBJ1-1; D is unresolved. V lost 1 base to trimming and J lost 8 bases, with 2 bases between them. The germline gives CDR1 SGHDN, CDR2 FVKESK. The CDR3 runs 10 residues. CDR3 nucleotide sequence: TGTGCCAGCAGCCAAGTAGAAGCTTTCTTT. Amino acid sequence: CASSQVEAFF.

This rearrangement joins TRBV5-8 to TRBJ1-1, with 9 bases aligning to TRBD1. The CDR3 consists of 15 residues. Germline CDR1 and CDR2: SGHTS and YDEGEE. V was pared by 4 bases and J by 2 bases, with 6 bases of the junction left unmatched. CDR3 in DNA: TGTGCCAGCAGCAGAACGGGACAGGGAAACACTGAAGCTTTCTTT. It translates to CASSRTGQGNTEAFF.

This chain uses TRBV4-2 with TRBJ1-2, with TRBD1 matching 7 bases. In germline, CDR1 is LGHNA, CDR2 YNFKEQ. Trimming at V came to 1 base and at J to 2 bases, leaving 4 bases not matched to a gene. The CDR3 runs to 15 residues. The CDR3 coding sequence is TGTGCCAGCAGCCAAGGCCAGGGACAGAACTATGGCTACACCTTC. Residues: CASSQGQGQNYGYTF.

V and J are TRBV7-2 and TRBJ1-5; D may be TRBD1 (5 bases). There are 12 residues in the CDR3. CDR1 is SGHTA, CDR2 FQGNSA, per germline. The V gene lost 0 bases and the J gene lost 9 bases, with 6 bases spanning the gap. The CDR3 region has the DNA TGTGCCAGCAGCTTAGCCGGGGGGCCCCAGCATTTT. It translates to CASSLAGGPQHF.

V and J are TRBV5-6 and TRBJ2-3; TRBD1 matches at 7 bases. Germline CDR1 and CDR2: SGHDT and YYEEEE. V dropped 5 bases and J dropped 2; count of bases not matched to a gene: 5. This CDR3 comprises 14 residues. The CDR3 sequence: CASRPDRITDTQYF. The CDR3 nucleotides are TGTGCCAGCAGACCGGACAGGATCACAGATACGCAGTATTTT.

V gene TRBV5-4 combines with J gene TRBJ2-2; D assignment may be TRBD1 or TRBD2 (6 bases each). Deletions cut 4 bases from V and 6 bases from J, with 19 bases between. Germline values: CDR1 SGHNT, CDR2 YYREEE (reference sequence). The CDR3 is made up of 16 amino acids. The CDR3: CASSRVGWGAPGELFF. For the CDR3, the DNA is TGTGCCAGCAGCCGGGTGGGCTGGGGGGCGCCCGGGGAGCTGTTTTTT.

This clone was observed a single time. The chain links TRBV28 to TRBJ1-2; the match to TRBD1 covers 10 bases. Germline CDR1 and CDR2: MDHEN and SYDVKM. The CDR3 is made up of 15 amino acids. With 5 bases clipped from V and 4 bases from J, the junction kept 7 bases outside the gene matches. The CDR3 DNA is TGTGCCAGCAGTCCTCCGGGACAGGGGATCTATGGCTACACCTTC. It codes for CASSPPGQGIYGYTF.

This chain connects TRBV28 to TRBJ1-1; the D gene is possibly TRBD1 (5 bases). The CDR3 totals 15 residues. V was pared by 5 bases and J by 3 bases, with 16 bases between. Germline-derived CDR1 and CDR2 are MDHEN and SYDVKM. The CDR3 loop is CASSARPGAYTEAFF. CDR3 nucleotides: TGTGCCAGCAGTGCCCGCCCCGGGGCTTACACTGAAGCTTTCTTT.

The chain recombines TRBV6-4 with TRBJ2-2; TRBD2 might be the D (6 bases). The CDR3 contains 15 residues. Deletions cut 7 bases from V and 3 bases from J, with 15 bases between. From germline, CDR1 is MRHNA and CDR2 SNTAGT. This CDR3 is CASKWEAAYTGELFF. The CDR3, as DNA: TGTGCCAGCAAATGGGAGGCCGCTTACACCGGGGAGCTGTTTTTT.

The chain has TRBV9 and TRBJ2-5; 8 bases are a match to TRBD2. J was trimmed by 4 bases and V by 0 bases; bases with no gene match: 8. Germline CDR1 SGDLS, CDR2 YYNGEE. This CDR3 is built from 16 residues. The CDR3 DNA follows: TGTGCCAGCAGCGTAGGGGTCGCGGGGGGCGTAGAGACCCAGTACTTC. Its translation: CASSVGVAGGVETQYF.

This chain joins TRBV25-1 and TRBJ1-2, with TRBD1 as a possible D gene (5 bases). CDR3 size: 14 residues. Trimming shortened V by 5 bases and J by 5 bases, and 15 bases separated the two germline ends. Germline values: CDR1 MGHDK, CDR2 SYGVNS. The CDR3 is CASSPLGVNYGYTF. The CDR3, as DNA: TGTGCCAGCAGTCCCCTGGGGGTTAATTATGGCTACACCTTC.

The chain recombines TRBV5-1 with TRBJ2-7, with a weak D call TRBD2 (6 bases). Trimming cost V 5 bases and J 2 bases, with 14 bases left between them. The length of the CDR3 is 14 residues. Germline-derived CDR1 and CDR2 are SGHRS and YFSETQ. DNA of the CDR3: TGCGCCAGCAGTTCCGGGACTCAGACCTACGAGCAGTACTTC. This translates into CASSSGTQTYEQYF.

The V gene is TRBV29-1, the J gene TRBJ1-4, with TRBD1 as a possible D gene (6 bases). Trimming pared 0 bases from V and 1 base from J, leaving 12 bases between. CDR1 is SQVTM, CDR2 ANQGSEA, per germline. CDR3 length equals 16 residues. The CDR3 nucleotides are TGCAGCGTTGAAGAGACAGGAGAAGGAACTAATGAAAAACTGTTTTTT. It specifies CSVEETGEGTNEKLFF.

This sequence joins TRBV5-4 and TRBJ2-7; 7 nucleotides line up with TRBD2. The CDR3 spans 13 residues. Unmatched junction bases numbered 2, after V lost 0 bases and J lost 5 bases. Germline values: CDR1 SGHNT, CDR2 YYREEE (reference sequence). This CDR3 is CASSLDREDEQYF. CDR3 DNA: TGTGCCAGCAGCTTGGATCGGGAGGACGAGCAGTACTTC.

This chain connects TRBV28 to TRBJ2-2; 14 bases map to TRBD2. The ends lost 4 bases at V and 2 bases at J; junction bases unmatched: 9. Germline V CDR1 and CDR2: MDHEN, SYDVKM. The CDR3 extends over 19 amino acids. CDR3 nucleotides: TGTGCCAGCAGTTATCGGACTAGCGGGGGGCAACCCAACACCGGGGAGCTGTTTTTT. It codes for CASSYRTSGGQPNTGELFF.

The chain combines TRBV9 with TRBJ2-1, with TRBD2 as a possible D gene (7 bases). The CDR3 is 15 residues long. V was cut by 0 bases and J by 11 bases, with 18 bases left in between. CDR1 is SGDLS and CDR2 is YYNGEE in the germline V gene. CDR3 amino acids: CASSVGSVYGGQQFF. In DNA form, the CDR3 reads TGTGCCAGCAGCGTAGGAAGTGTGTACGGGGGGCAGCAGTTCTTC.

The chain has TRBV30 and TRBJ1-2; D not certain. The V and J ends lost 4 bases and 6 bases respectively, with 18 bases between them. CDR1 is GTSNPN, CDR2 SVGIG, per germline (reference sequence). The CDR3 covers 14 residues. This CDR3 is CAWNRAYGKNGYTF. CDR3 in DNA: TGTGCCTGGAATAGGGCCTACGGGAAGAATGGCTACACCTTC.

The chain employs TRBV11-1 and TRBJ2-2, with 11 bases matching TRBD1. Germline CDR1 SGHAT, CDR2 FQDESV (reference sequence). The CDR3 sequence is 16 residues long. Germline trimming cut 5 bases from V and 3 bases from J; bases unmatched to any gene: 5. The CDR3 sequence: CASSPGTGGDTGELFF. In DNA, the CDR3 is TGTGCCAGCAGCCCTGGGACAGGGGGGGACACCGGGGAGCTGTTTTTT.

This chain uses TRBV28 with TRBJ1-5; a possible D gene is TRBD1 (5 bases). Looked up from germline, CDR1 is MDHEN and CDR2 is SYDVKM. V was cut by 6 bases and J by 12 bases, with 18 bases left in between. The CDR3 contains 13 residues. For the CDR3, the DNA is TGTGCCAGCAGGCAAGGGGTCGACACCCACCAGCATTTT. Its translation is CASRQGVDTHQHF.

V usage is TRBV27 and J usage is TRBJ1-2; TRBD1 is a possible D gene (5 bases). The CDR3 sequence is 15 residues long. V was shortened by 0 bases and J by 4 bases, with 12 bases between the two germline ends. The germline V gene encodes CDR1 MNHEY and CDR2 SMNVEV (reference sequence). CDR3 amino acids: CASSLSGTGGYGYTF. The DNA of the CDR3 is TGTGCCAGCAGTTTATCGGGGACCGGGGGCTATGGCTACACCTTC.

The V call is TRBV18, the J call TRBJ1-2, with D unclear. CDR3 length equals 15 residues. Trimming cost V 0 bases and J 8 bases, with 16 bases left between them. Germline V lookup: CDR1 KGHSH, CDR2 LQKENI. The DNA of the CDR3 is TGTGCCAGCTCACCACCAGGCAACGAGTTGGAAGGCTACACCTTC. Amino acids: CASSPPGNELEGYTF.

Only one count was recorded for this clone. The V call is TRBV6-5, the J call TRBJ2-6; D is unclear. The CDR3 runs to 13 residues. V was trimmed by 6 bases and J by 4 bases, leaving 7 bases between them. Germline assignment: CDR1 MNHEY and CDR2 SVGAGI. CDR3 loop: CASSLTGANVLTF. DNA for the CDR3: TGTGCCAGCAGCCTGACAGGGGCCAACGTCCTGACTTTC.

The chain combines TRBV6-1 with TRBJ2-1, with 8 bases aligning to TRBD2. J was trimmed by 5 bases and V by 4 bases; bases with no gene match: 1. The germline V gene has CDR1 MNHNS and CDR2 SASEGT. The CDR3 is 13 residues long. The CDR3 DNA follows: TGTGCCAGCAGTGTTAGCGGGAACAATGAGCAGTTCTTC. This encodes CASSVSGNNEQFF.

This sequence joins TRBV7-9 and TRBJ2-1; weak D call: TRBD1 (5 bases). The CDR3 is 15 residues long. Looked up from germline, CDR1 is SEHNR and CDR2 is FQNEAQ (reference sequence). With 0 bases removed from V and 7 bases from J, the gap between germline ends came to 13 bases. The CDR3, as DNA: TGTGCCAGCAGCTTAGCTCAGGGTCCCCAAAATGAGCAGTTCTTC. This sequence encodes CASSLAQGPQNEQFF.

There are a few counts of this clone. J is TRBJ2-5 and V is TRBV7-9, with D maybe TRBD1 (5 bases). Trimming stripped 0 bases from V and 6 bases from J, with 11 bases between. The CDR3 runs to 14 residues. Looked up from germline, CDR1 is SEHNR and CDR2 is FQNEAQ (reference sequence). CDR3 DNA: TGTGCCAGCAGCTTAGCGGCAGGGCAGAAGACCCAGTACTTC. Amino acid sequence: CASSLAAGQKTQYF.

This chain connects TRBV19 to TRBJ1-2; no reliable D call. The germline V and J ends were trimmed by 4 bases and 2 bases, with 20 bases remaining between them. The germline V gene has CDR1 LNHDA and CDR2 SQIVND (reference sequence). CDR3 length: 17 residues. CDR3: CASSTPGREATNYGYTF. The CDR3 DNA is TGTGCCAGTAGTACCCCCGGGAGGGAAGCAACCAACTATGGCTACACCTTC.